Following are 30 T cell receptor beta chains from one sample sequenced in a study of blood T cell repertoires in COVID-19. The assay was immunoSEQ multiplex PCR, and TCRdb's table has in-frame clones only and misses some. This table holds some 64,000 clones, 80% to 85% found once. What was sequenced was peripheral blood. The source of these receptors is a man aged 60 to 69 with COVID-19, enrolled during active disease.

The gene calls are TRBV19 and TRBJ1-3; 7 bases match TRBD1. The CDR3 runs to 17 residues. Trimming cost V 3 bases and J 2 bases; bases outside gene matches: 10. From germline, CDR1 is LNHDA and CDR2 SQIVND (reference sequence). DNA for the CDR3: TGTGCCAGTAGTATGTCTCAGGGGGAGCTGGCTGGAAACACCATATATTTT. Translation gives CASSMSQGELAGNTIYF.

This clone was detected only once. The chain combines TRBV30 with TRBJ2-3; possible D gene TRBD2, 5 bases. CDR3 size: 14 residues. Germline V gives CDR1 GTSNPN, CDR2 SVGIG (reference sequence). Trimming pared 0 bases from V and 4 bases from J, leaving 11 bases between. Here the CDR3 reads CAWSVRLAPDTQYF. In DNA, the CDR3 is TGTGCCTGGAGTGTACGTCTAGCCCCAGATACGCAGTATTTT.

CDR3 loop: CAIFPRTGNQPQHF. The CDR3 region has the DNA TGTGCCATCTTCCCCCGGACGGGAAATCAGCCCCAGCATTTT. The rearrangement links TRBV2 to TRBJ1-5; no reliable D call. V lost 10 bases and J 4 bases, leaving 17 bases between the germline ends. From germline, CDR1 is SNHLY and CDR2 FYNNEI. The CDR3 contains 14 residues. Drawing the rest from reference TRBV2 and TRBJ1-5, the complete variable domain is EPEVTQTPSHQVTQMGQEVILRCVPISNHLYFYWYRQILGQKVEFLVSFYNNEISEKSEIFDDQFSVERPDGSNFTLKIRSTKLEDSAMYFCAIFPRTGNQPQHFGDGTRLSIL.

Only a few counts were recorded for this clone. The CDR3 region has the DNA TGTGCCAGCAGCCCGCCCTTAACAGGATCTAACTATGGCTACACCTTC. Protein sequence: CASSPPLTGSNYGYTF. The chain employs TRBV7-9 and TRBJ1-2, with D possibly being TRBD1 (5 bases). CDR1 and CDR2 (germline): SEHNR, FQNEAQ (reference sequence). The CDR3 sequence is 16 residues long. The V gene lost 5 bases and the J gene lost 0 bases, with 16 bases spanning the gap.

The CDR3 region is CASSGWETGLSRAKNIQYF. DNA for the CDR3: TGTGCCAGCAGCGGTTGGGAGACAGGGTTGTCGAGAGCCAAAAACATTCAGTACTTC. V is TRBV2 and J is TRBJ2-4; 7 bases line up with TRBD1. The J segment lost 0 bases and the V segment lost 6 bases, leaving 17 bases of the junction unmatched. Germline V gene sequence: CDR1 SNHLY, CDR2 FYNNEI. The CDR3 length is 19 residues.

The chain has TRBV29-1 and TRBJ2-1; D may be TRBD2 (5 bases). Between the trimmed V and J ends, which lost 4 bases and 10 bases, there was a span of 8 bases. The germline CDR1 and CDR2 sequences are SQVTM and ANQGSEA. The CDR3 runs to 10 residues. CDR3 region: CSVVGREQFF. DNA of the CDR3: TGCAGCGTTGTAGGGAGAGAGCAGTTCTTC.

CDR3 in DNA: TGCGCCAGCAGCTTGGTAGGGGGTGGTGAAAAACTGTTTTTT. Translation gives CASSLVGGGEKLFF. The chain joins TRBV5-1 to TRBJ1-4, with D possibly matching TRBD1 (6 bases). V dropped 0 bases and J dropped 7 bases, with 10 bases sitting between them. This CDR3 contains 14 residues. Germline V lookup: CDR1 SGHRS, CDR2 YFSETQ.

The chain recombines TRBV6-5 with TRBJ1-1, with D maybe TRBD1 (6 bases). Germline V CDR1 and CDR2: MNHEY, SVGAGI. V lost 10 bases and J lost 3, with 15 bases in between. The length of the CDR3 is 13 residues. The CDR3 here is CATQLQGYTEAFF. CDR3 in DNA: TGTGCCACCCAGTTACAGGGTTACACTGAAGCTTTCTTT.

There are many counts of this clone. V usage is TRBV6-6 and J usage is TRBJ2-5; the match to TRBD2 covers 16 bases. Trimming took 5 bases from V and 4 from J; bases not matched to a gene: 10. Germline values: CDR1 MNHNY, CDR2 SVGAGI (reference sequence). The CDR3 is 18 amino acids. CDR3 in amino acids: CASSPGTSGRVVGETQYF. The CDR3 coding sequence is TGTGCCAGCAGTCCGGGGACTAGCGGGAGGGTAGTCGGAGAGACCCAGTACTTC.

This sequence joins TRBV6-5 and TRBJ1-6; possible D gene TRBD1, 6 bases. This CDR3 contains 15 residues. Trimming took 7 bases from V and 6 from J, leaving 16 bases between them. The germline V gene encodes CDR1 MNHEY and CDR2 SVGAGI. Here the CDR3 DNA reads TGTGCCAGCATACAGACAGGAGGATCTAATTCACCCCTCCACTTT. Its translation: CASIQTGGSNSPLHF.

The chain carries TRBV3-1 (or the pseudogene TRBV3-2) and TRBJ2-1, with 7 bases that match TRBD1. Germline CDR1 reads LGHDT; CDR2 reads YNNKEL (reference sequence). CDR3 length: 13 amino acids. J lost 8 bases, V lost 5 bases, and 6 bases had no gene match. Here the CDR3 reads CASSLNRGDEQFF. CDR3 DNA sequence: TGTGCCAGCAGCTTAAACAGGGGCGATGAGCAGTTCTTC.

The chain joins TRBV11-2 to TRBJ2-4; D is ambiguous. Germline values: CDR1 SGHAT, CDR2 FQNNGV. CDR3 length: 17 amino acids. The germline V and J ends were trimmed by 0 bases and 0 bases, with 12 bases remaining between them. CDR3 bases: TGTGCCAGCAGCTTAGATATTCAATCTATAGCCAAAAACATTCAGTACTTC. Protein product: CASSLDIQSIAKNIQYF.

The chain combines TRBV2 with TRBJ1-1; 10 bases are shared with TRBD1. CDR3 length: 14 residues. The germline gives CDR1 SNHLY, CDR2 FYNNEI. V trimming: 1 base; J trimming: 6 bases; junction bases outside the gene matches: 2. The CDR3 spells CASSEEGQGSEAFF. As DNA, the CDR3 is TGTGCCAGCAGTGAAGAGGGACAGGGGTCTGAAGCTTTCTTT.

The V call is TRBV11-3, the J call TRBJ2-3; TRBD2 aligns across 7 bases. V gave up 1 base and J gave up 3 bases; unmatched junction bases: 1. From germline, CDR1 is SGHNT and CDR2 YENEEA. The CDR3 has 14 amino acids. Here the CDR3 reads CASSLGGSTDTQYF. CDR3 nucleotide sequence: TGTGCCAGCAGCTTAGGCGGGAGTACAGATACGCAGTATTTT.

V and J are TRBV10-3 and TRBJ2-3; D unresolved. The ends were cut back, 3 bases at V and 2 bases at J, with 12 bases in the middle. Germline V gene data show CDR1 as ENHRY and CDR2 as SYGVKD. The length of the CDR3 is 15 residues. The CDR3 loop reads CAISDRNSYTDTQYF. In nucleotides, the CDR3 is TGTGCCATCAGTGATAGGAACAGCTACACAGATACGCAGTATTTT.

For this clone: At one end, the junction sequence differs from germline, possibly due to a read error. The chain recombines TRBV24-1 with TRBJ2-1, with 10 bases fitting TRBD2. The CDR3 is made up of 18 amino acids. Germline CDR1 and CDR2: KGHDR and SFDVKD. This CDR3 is CATSDLRSSGSSFNEQFF. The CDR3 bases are TGTGCCACCAGTGATTTAAGGTCTAGCGGGAGTTCCTTCAATGAGCAGTTCTTC.

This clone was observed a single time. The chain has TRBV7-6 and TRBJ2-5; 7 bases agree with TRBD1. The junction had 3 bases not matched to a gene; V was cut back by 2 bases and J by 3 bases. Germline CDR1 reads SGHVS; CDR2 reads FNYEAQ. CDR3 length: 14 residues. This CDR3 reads CASSLRGREETQYF. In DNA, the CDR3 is TGTGCCAGCAGCTTAAGGGGGCGAGAAGAGACCCAGTACTTC.

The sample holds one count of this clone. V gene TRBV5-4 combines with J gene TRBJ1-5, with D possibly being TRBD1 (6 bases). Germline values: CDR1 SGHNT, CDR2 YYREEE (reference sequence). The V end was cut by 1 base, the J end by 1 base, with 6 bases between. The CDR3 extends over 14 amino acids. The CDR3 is CASSLQGSNQPQHF. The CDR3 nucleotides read TGTGCCAGCAGCTTGCAGGGGAGCAATCAGCCCCAGCATTTT.

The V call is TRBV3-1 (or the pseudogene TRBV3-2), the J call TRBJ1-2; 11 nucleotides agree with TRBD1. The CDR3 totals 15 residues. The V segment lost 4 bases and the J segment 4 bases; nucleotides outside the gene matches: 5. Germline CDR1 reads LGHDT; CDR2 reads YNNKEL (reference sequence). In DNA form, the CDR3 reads TGTGCCAGCAGCCTTTGGACAGGGGGCATCTATGGCTACACCTTC. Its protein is CASSLWTGGIYGYTF.

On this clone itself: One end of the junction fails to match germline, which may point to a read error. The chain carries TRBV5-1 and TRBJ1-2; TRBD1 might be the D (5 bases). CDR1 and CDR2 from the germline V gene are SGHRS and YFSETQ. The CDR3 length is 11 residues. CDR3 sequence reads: CASSSRDLSPF. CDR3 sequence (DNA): TGCGCCAGCAGTAGTCGGGACTTGAGCCCCTTC.

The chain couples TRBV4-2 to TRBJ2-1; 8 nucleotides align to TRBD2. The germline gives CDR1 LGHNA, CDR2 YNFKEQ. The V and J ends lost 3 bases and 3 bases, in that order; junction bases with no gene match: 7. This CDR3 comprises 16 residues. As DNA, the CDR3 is TGTGCCAGCAGCCACGGACTAGCAGAGATCTACAATGAGCAGTTCTTC. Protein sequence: CASSHGLAEIYNEQFF.

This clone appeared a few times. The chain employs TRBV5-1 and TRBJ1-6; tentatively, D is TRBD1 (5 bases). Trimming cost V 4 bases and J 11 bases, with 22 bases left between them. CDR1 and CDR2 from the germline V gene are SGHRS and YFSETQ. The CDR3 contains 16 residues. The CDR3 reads CASSPSTGAVGPPLHF. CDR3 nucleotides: TGCGCCAGCAGCCCAAGTACAGGTGCTGTCGGTCCACCCCTCCACTTT.

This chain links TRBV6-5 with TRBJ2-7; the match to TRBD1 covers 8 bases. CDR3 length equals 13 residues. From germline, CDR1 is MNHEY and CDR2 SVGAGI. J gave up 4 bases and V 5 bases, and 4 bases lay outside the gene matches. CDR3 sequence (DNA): TGTGCCAGCAGTCGGACAGGGAGATACGAGCAGTACTTC. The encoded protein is CASSRTGRYEQYF.

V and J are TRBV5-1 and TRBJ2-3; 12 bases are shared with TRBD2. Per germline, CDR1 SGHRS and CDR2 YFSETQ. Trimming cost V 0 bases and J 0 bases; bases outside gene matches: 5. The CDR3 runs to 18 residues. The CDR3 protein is CASSLVPSGRASTDTQYF. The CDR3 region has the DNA TGCGCCAGCAGCTTGGTTCCTAGCGGGAGGGCTAGCACAGATACGCAGTATTTT.

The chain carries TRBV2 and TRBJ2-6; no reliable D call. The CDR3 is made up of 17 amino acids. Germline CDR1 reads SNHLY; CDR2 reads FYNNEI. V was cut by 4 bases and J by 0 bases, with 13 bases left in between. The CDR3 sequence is CASSGVGLLSGANVLTF. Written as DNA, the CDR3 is TGTGCCAGCAGTGGGGTGGGCCTACTCTCTGGGGCCAACGTCCTGACTTTC. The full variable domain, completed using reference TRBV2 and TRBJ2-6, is EPEVTQTPSHQVTQMGQEVILRCVPISNHLYFYWYRQILGQKVEFLVSFYNNEISEKSEIFDDQFSVERPDGSNFTLKIRSTKLEDSAMYFCASSGVGLLSGANVLTFGAGSRLTVL.

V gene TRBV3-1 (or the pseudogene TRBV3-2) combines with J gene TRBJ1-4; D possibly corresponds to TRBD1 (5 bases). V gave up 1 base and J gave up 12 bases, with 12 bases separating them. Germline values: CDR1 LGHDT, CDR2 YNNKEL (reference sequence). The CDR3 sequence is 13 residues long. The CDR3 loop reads CASSQGGGRELFF. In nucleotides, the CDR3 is TGTGCCAGCAGCCAAGGGGGGGGGAGAGAACTGTTTTTT.

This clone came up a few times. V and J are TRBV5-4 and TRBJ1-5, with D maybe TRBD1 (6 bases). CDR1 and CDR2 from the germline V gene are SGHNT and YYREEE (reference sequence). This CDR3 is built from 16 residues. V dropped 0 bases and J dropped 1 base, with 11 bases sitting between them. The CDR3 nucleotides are TGTGCCAGCAGCTTGGGGGGGCCGGGAAGCAATCAGCCCCAGCATTTT. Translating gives CASSLGGPGSNQPQHF. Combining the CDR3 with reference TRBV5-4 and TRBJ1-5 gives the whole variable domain ETGVTQSPTHLIKTRGQQVTLRCSSQSGHNTVSWYQQALGQGPQFIFQYYREEENGRGNFPPRFSGLQFPNYSSELNVNALELDDSALYLCASSLGGPGSNQPQHFGDGTRLSIL.

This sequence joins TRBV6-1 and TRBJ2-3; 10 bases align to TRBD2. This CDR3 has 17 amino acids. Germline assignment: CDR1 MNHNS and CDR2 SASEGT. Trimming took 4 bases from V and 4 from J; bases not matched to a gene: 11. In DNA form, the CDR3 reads TGTGCCAGCAGTGGGACCCGGTCTAGCGGGAGTTCAGATACGCAGTATTTT. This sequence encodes CASSGTRSSGSSDTQYF.

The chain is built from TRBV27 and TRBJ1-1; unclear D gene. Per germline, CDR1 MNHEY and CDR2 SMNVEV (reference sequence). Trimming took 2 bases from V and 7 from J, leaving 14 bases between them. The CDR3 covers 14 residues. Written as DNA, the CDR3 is TGTGCCAGCAGTTTAAAGTCAGGACTAGGTGAAGCTTTCTTT. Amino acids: CASSLKSGLGEAFF.

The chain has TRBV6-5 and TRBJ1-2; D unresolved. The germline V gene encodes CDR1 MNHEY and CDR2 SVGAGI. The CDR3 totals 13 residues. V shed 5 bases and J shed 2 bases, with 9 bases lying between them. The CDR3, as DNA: TGTGCCAGCAGTCAGACGGGGAACTATGGCTACACCTTC. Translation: CASSQTGNYGYTF.